This T cell receptor (beta chain) was observed in a study of blood T cell repertoires in COVID-19. On the study more broadly: The United States, Italy and Spain were the sources of the acute and convalescent COVID-19 samples. From T cells, B-cell-depleted T cells, or PBMCs came the material, which was cDNA or gDNA.

The CDR3 has 13 residues. Per the germline V gene, CDR1 is LNHDA and CDR2 is SQIVND (reference sequence). V gave up 4 bases and J gave up 9 bases, with 13 bases separating them. The method was immunoSEQ multiplex PCR; TCRdb's version includes in-frame clones alone and lacks a portion of them. The repertoire holds some 39,000 clones, with roughly 85% as singletons. This chain links TRBV19 with TRBJ2-1, with a tentative D call TRBD2 (6 bases). Sequencing was done on a sample of peripheral blood. This TCR was sampled from a man aged 35 to 55 with active COVID-19. The CDR3 loop reads CASSTARRGEQFF. The CDR3 DNA is TGTGCCAGTAGTACCGCCCGGCGGGGTGAGCAGTTCTTC.